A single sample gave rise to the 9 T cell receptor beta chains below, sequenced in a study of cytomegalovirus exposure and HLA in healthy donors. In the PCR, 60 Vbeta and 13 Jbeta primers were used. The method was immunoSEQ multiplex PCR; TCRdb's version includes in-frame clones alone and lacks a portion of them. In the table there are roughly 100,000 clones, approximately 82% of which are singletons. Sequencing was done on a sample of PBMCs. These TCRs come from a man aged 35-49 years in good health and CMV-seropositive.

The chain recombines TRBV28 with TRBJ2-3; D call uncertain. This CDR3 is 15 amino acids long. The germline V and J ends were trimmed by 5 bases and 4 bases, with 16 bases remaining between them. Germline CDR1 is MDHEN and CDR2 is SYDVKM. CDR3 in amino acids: CASSPGLNPPDTQYF. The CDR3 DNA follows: TGTGCCAGCAGTCCTGGCCTCAACCCACCAGATACGCAGTATTTT. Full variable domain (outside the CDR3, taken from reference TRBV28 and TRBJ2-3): DVKVTQSSRYLVKRTGEKVFLECVQDMDHENMFWYRQDPGLGLRLIYFSYDVKMKEKGDIPEGYSVSREKKERFSLILESASTNQTSMYLCASSPGLNPPDTQYFGPGTRLTVL.

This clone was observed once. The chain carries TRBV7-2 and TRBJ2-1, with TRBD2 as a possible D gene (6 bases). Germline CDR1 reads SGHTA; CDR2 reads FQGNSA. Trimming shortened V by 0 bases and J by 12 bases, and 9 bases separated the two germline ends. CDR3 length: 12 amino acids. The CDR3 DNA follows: TGTGCCAGCAGCTTAGCAATGGGAGGGCAGTTCTTC. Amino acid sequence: CASSLAMGGQFF.

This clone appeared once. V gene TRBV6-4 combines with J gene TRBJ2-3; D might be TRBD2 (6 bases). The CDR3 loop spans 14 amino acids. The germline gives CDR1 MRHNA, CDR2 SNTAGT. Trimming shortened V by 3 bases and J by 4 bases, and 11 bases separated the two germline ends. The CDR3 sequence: CASSDFGTSDTQYF. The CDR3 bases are TGTGCCAGCAGTGATTTTGGGACTTCAGATACGCAGTATTTT.

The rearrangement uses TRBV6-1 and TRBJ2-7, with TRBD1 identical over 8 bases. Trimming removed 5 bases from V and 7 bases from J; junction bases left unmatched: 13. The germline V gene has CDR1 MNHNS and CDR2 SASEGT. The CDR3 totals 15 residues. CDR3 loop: CASSQKAGGWREQYF. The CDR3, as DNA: TGTGCCAGCAGTCAAAAAGCAGGGGGCTGGCGGGAGCAGTACTTC.

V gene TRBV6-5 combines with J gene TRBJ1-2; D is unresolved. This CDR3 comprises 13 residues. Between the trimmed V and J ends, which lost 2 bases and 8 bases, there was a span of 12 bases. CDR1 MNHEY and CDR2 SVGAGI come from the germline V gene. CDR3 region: CASSYEGVEGYTF. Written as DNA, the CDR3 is TGTGCCAGCAGTTACGAGGGAGTGGAGGGCTACACCTTC.

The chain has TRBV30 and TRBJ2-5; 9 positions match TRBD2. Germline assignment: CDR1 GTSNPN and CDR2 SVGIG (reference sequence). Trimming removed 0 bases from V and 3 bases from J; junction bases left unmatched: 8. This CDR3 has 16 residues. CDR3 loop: CAWSVSEASGEETQYF. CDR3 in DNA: TGTGCCTGGAGTGTTTCGGAGGCTAGCGGGGAAGAGACCCAGTACTTC.

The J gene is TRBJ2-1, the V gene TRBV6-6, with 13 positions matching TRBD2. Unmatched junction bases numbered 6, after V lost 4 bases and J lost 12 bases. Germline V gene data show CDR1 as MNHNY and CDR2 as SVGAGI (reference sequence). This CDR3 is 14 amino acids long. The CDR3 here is CASSWTSGSSGQFF. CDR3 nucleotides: TGTGCCAGCAGTTGGACTAGCGGGAGTTCTGGGCAGTTCTTC.

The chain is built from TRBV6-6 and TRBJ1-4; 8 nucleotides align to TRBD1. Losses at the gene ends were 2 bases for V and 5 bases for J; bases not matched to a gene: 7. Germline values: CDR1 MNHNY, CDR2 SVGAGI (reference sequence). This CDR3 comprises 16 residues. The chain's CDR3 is CASSYPGGRVNEKLFF. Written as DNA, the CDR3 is TGTGCCAGCAGTTACCCAGGGGGCAGGGTGAATGAAAAACTGTTTTTT.

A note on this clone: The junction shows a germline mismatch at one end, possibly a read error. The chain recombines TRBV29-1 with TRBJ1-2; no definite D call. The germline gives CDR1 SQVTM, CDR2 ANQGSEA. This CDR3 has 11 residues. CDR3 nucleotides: TGCAGCGTTCGCCCATCTTCCCGCCTCACTTTC. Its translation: CSVRPSSRLTF.